This T cell receptor (beta chain) was sequenced during a study of glioma-infiltrating T cells after dendritic cell vaccination. With 4 bases clipped from V and 8 bases from J, the junction kept 5 bases outside the gene matches. The length of the CDR3 is 13 residues. The germline CDR1 and CDR2 sequences are SGHRS and YFSETQ. Sequencing was performed with immunoSEQ multiplex PCR; in TCRdb, only in-frame clones are kept and a portion is missing. The sample has roughly 100,000 clones, about 90% seen once. Described time point: after dendritic cell vaccination, including at tumor progression/relapse. Only patients with spare fresh-frozen tumor and over two years of follow-up were included. As for this clone: No antigen is known for it.

Findings and caveats of the study: Only a small number of patients had complete blood and tumor samples.

This TCR was recovered from a human donor with glioblastoma. J is TRBJ2-1 and V is TRBV5-1; 8 bases agree with TRBD1. The source was blood, collected after dendritic cell vaccination. CDR3 nucleotide sequence: TGCGCCAGCAGCAAAGGACAGGGCGATGAGCAGTTCTTC. It yields the protein CASSKGQGDEQFF.